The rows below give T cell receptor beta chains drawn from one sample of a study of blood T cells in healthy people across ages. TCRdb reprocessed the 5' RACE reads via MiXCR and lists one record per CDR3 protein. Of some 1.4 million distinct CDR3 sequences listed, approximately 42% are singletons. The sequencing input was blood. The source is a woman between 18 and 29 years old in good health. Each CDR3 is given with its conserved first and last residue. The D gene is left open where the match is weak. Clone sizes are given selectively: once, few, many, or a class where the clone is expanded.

CDR3: CASSQGAGNSGANVLTF
DNA: TGTGCCAGCAGCCAAGGGGCGGGTAACTCTGGGGCCAACGTCCTGACTTTC
V: TRBV4-2
size: NA
J: TRBJ2-6
D: NA

CDR3: CASSLGPAGAYEQYF
DNA: TGTGCCAGCAGCTTAGGCCCAGCGGGGGCCTACGAGCAGTACTTC
V: TRBV7-2
size: NA
J: TRBJ2-7
D: TRBD2

CDR3: CASSDDWLSHEQYF
DNA: TGTGCCAGCAGCGATGATTGGTTGTCCCACGAGCAGTACTTC
V: TRBV7-9
size: few
J: TRBJ2-7
D: NA

CDR3: CASSYFGGGTGELFF
DNA: TGTGCCAGCAGTTACTTCGGGGGGGGCACCGGGGAGCTGTTTTTT
V: TRBV6-5
size: few
J: TRBJ2-2
D: TRBD2

CDR3: CASGTSRTEAFF
DNA: TGTGCCAGTGGGACATCCCGCACTGAAGCTTTCTTT
V: TRBV25-1
size: NA
J: TRBJ1-1
D: NA

CDR3: CASSLAGTSGGGDTQYF
DNA: TGTGCCAGCAGCTTAGCTGGGACTAGCGGGGGGGGAGATACGCAGTATTTT
V: TRBV7-2
size: few
J: TRBJ2-3
D: TRBD2

CDR3: CASSQITSGRNYEQYF
DNA: TGTGCCAGCAGCCAAATCACGAGCGGGAGGAACTATGAGCAGTACTTC
V: TRBV3-1
size: NA
J: TRBJ2-5
D: TRBD2

CDR3: CASRRVSGRAVADEQFF
DNA: TGCGCCAGCAGGAGGGTTAGCGGGAGGGCCGTAGCGGATGAGCAGTTCTTC
V: TRBV10-2
size: NA
J: TRBJ2-1
D: TRBD2

CDR3: CASSQRSSGTSTDTQYF
DNA: TGCGCCAGCAGCCAACGTTCTAGCGGGACAAGCACAGATACGCAGTATTTT
V: TRBV4-1
size: few
J: TRBJ2-3
D: TRBD2

CDR3: CASRRWQENTEAFF
DNA: TGCGCCAGCAGGCGCTGGCAGGAGAACACTGAAGCTTTCTTT
V: TRBV4-1
size: NA
J: TRBJ1-1
D: NA

CDR3: CASSYQGGQPQHF
DNA: TGTGCCAGCAGCTACCAAGGCGGTCAGCCCCAGCATTTT
V: TRBV7-9
size: NA
J: TRBJ1-5
D: NA

CDR3: CASSLVIQGNTEAFF
DNA: TGCGCCAGCAGCCTGGTGATTCAGGGGAACACTGAAGCTTTCTTT
V: TRBV5-1
size: NA
J: TRBJ1-1
D: NA

CDR3: CASSGNGIPPNEQFF
DNA: TGTGCCAGCAGTGGAAACGGGATTCCGCCCAATGAGCAGTTCTTC
V: TRBV6-6
size: NA
J: TRBJ2-1
D: NA

CDR3: CSVVGTGGVGELFF
DNA: TGCAGCGTTGTAGGAACGGGAGGGGTCGGGGAGCTGTTTTTT
V: TRBV29-1
size: NA
J: TRBJ2-2
D: TRBD2

CDR3: CASSHRGTPYQPQHF
DNA: TGTGCCAGCAGCCACCGAGGGACACCCTATCAGCCCCAGCATTTT
V: TRBV14
size: NA
J: TRBJ1-5
D: NA

CDR3: CSVRSSTDTQYF
DNA: TGCAGCGTTAGATCTAGCACAGATACGCAGTATTTT
V: TRBV29-1
size: few
J: TRBJ2-3
D: NA

CDR3: CAATQTGTTYGYTF
DNA: TGTGCCGCAACCCAAACCGGGACAACGTATGGCTACACCTTC
V: TRBV19
size: NA
J: TRBJ1-2
D: NA

CDR3: CSVDVLTGTGTLGYGYTF
DNA: TGCAGCGTTGATGTTCTCACCGGGACAGGGACGTTGGGGTATGGCTACACCTTC
V: TRBV29-1
size: few
J: TRBJ1-2
D: TRBD1

CDR3: CASSWDGSSYNSPLHF
DNA: TGTGCCAGCAGCTGGGATGGGTCGTCCTATAATTCACCCCTCCACTTT
V: TRBV27
size: NA
J: TRBJ1-6
D: NA

CDR3: CASSLSSRPLNYGYTF
DNA: TGTGCCAGCAGTTTATCGTCTCGGCCCCTTAACTATGGCTACACCTTC
V: TRBV27
size: NA
J: TRBJ1-2
D: NA

CDR3: CASSMGRYQPQHF
DNA: TGTGCCAGCAGTATGGGGAGGTATCAGCCCCAGCATTTT
V: TRBV28
size: once
J: TRBJ1-5
D: NA

CDR3: CASSQGTSGREETQYF
DNA: TGCGCCAGCAGCCAAGGGACTAGCGGGAGAGAGGAGACCCAGTACTTC
V: TRBV4-1
size: NA
J: TRBJ2-5
D: TRBD2

CDR3: CSARSQNRGRDGYTF
DNA: TGCAGTGCTAGATCCCAAAACAGGGGGCGGGATGGCTACACCTTC
V: TRBV20-1
size: NA
J: TRBJ1-2
D: TRBD1

CDR3: CASSLAGQLYEQYF
DNA: TGCGCCAGCAGCTTGGCTGGACAACTCTACGAGCAGTACTTC
V: TRBV5-1
size: few
J: TRBJ2-7
D: NA

CDR3: CASSMGQPPVDTQYF
DNA: TGTGCCAGCAGTATGGGACAGCCCCCGGTAGATACGCAGTATTTT
V: TRBV2
size: once
J: TRBJ2-3
D: TRBD1

CDR3: CASSQFSGQMDEQFF
DNA: TGCGCCAGCAGCCAATTCTCGGGGCAGATGGATGAGCAGTTCTTC
V: TRBV4-1
size: few
J: TRBJ2-1
D: NA

CDR3: CASSWTSGYNEQYF
DNA: TGTGCCAGCAGCTGGACTAGCGGGTACAATGAGCAGTACTTC
V: TRBV7-2
size: few
J: TRBJ2-7
D: TRBD2

CDR3: CAWGQWGPYGYTF
DNA: TGTGCCTGGGGCCAGTGGGGGCCGTATGGCTACACCTTC
V: TRBV30
size: NA
J: TRBJ1-2
D: NA

CDR3: CASSRGQLENQPQHF
DNA: TGTGCCAGCAGCCGAGGACAGCTTGAGAATCAGCCCCAGCATTTT
V: TRBV3-1
size: once
J: TRBJ1-5
D: NA

CDR3: CASSLSGDRVREQYF
DNA: TGTGCCAGCAGCCTGAGCGGGGACAGGGTGCGCGAGCAGTACTTC
V: TRBV11-3
size: NA
J: TRBJ2-7
D: TRBD1

CDR3: CASSPLGMGGRTTYGYTF
DNA: TGTGCCAGCAGTCCTCTCGGGATGGGAGGCCGCACGACATATGGCTACACCTTC
V: TRBV27
size: few
J: TRBJ1-2
D: NA

CDR3: CASSLAPTENYGYTF
DNA: TGCGCCAGCAGCTTGGCCCCGACAGAGAACTATGGCTACACCTTC
V: TRBV5-1
size: once
J: TRBJ1-2
D: NA

CDR3: CASSVGGLAGEVETQYF
DNA: TGTGCCAGCAGCGTAGGTGGACTAGCGGGAGAGGTAGAGACCCAGTACTTC
V: TRBV9
size: NA
J: TRBJ2-5
D: TRBD2

CDR3: CASSQDAANTYGYTF
DNA: TGTGCCAGCAGCCAAGACGCAGCCAACACCTATGGCTACACCTTC
V: TRBV3-1
size: NA
J: TRBJ1-2
D: NA

CDR3: CASTGIRNTEAFF
DNA: TGTGCCAGCACGGGGATAAGGAACACTGAAGCTTTCTTT
V: TRBV2
size: NA
J: TRBJ1-1
D: NA